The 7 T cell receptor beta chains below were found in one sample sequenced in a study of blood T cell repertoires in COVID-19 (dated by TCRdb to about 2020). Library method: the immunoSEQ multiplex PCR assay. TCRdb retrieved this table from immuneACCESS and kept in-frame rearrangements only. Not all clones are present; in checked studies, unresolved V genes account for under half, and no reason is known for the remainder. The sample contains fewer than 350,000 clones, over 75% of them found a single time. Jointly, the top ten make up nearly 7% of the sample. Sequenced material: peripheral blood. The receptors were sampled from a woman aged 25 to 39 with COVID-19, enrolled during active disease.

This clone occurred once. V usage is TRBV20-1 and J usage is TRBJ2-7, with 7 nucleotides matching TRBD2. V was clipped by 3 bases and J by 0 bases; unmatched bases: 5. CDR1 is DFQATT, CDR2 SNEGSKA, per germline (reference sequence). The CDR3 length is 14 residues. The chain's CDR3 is CSASASGNSYEQYF. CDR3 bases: TGCAGTGCTAGTGCTAGCGGCAACTCCTACGAGCAGTACTTC.

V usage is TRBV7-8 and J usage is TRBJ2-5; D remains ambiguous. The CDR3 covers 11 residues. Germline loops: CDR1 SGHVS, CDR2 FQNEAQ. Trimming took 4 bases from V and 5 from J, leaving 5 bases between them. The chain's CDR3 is CASSSGETQYF. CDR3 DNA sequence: TGTGCCAGCAGCTCCGGGGAGACCCAGTACTTC.

The DNA of the CDR3 is TGTGCCAGCAGCTTTGACAGGACCTACGAGCAGTACTTC. Translation gives CASSFDRTYEQYF. The rearrangement joins TRBV7-8 to TRBJ2-7; D possibly corresponds to TRBD1 (6 bases). The germline gives CDR1 SGHVS, CDR2 FQNEAQ. This CDR3 spans 13 amino acids. V lost 3 bases and J lost 2, with 8 bases in between.

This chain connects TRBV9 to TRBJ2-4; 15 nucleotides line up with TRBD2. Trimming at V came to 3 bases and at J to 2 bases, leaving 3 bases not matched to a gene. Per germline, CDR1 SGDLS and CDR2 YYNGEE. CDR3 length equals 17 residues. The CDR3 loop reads CASSGGLAGGTKNIQYF. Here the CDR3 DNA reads TGTGCCAGCAGCGGCGGACTAGCGGGAGGGACCAAAAACATTCAGTACTTC.

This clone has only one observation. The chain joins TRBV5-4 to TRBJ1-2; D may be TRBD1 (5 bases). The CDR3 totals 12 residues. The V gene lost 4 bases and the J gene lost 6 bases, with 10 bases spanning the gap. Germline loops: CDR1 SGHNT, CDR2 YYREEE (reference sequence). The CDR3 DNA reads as TGTGCCAGCAGCGTCGACAGTCATGGCTACACCTTC. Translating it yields CASSVDSHGYTF.

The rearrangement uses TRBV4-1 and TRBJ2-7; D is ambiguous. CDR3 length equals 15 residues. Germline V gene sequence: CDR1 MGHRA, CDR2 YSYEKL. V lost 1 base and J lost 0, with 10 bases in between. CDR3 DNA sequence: TGCGCCAGCAGCCAAGGTCGACAACTCTCCTACGAGCAGTACTTC. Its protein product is CASSQGRQLSYEQYF.

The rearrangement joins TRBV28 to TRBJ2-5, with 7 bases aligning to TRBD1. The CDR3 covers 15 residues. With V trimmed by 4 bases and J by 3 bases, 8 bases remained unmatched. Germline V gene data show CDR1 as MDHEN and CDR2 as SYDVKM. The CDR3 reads CASSSLGTEEETQYF. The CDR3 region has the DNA TGTGCCAGCAGTTCCCTGGGGACAGAAGAAGAGACCCAGTACTTC. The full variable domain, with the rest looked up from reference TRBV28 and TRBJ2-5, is DVKVTQSSRYLVKRTGEKVFLECVQDMDHENMFWYRQDPGLGLRLIYFSYDVKMKEKGDIPEGYSVSREKKERFSLILESASTNQTSMYLCASSSLGTEEETQYFGPGTRLLVL.